Following are 8 T cell receptor beta chains from one sample sequenced in a study of blood T cell repertoires in COVID-19 (dated by TCRdb to the early 2020s). The library came from the immunoSEQ multiplex PCR assay. TCRdb retrieved this table from immuneACCESS and kept in-frame rearrangements only. Not all clones are present; in checked studies, unresolved V genes account for under half, and no reason is known for the remainder. The sample table shows under 300,000 clones, and around 90% are seen once. The ten most abundant clones make up roughly 2% of the sample. Sequenced sample: peripheral blood. These receptors all come from a woman in her sixties with COVID-19, enrolled during active disease.

This rearrangement joins TRBV9 to TRBJ1-2; 7 bases map to TRBD1. J lost 6 bases, V lost 3 bases, and 11 bases had no gene match. The CDR3 length is 15 residues. Looked up from germline, CDR1 is SGDLS and CDR2 is YYNGEE. The CDR3 sequence: CASSARRDSIDGYTF. The CDR3 DNA is TGTGCCAGCAGCGCCCGGCGGGACAGCATCGATGGCTACACCTTC.

For the CDR3, the DNA is TGTGCCAGTACCCCGCCCCCACACAGGGGCGGTGTGAACACTGAAGCTTTCTTT. It codes for CASTPPPHRGGVNTEAFF. The chain links TRBV19 to TRBJ1-1; TRBD1 agrees at 7 bases. This CDR3 has 18 residues. Germline V gene lookup returns CDR1 LNHDA and CDR2 SQIVND (reference sequence). Trimming at V came to 7 bases and at J to 0 bases, leaving 17 bases not matched to a gene.

This chain uses TRBV15 with TRBJ1-6, with TRBD1 identical over 7 bases. The germline gives CDR1 LNHNV, CDR2 YYDKDF (reference sequence). This CDR3 region has 15 residues. The J segment lost 6 bases and the V segment lost 5 bases, leaving 7 bases of the junction unmatched. The CDR3 sequence: CATSHRQGFNSPLHF. CDR3 DNA sequence: TGTGCCACCAGCCATCGACAGGGCTTTAATTCACCCCTCCACTTT. The whole variable domain, remainder taken from reference TRBV15 and TRBJ1-6, is DAMVIQNPRYQVTQFGKPVTLSCSQTLNHNVMYWYQQKSSQAPKLLFHYYDKDFNNEADTPDNFQSRRPNTSFCFLDIRSPGLGDTAMYLCATSHRQGFNSPLHFGNGTRLTVT.

The chain couples TRBV7-9 to TRBJ1-6, with a possible D match to TRBD1 (5 bases). The CDR3 spans 19 residues. Trimming removed 1 base from V and 0 bases from J, with 16 bases in between. Germline values: CDR1 SEHNR, CDR2 FQNEAQ (reference sequence). The CDR3 region has the DNA TGTGCCAGCAGCTTAGGCGGGGACGGGAGGCGCTCCTATAATTCACCCCTCCACTTT. Encoded protein: CASSLGGDGRRSYNSPLHF. The full variable domain, its missing parts supplied by reference TRBV7-9 and TRBJ1-6, is DTGVSQNPRHKITKRGQNVTFRCDPISEHNRLYWYRQTLGQGPEFLTYFQNEAQLEKSRLLSDRFSAERPKGSFSTLEIQRTEQGDSAMYLCASSLGGDGRRSYNSPLHFGNGTRLTVT.

The count of this clone is one. This chain joins TRBV7-2 and TRBJ2-7; D unresolved. The CDR3 spans 15 residues. The germline gives CDR1 SGHTA, CDR2 FQGNSA. Trimming removed 5 bases at V and 2 bases at J, with 16 bases between. Here the CDR3 DNA reads TGTGCCAGCAGCCCCGTGTCCAACGGAGCCTACGAGCAGTACTTC. Translation: CASSPVSNGAYEQYF. Full variable domain (missing parts from reference TRBV7-2 and TRBJ2-7): GAGVSQSPSNKVTEKGKDVELRCDPISGHTALYWYRQSLGQGLEFLIYFQGNSAPDKSGLPSDRFSAERTGGSVSTLTIQRTQQEDSAVYLCASSPVSNGAYEQYFGPGTRLTVT.

The chain links TRBV5-8 to TRBJ2-1; 9 nucleotides agree with TRBD2. Germline loops: CDR1 SGHTS, CDR2 YDEGEE. The CDR3 is 15 amino acids. V shed 4 bases, J shed 10 bases, and the junction held 12 bases outside the gene matches. CDR3 sequence reads: CASSPLRGGAGEQFF. In DNA, the CDR3 is TGTGCCAGCAGCCCCCTCCGCGGGGGGGCCGGGGAGCAGTTCTTC.

The rearrangement joins TRBV6-6 to TRBJ2-1; the match to TRBD2 covers 8 bases. V was clipped by 6 bases and J by 0 bases; unmatched bases: 4. The CDR3 consists of 15 residues. Germline CDR1 reads MNHNY; CDR2 reads SVGAGI (reference sequence). The CDR3 protein is CASSRGLVSYNEQFF. The CDR3 region has the DNA TGTGCCAGCAGCCGGGGACTAGTCTCCTACAATGAGCAGTTCTTC.

The J gene is TRBJ2-7, the V gene TRBV19; the D gene is possibly TRBD1 (5 bases). Trimming took 5 bases from V and 2 from J, leaving 10 bases between them. Looked up from germline, CDR1 is LNHDA and CDR2 is SQIVND (reference sequence). The CDR3 length is 13 residues. In DNA, the CDR3 is TGTGCCAGTAGTGTGGACACGACCTACGAGCAGTACTTC. Its translation is CASSVDTTYEQYF.